The present T cell receptor (beta chain) was sequenced within a study of long-term antiretroviral therapy in people with HIV. Germline CDR1 and CDR2: PRHDT and FYEKMQ (reference sequence). V was pared by 5 bases and J by 4 bases, with 5 bases of the junction left unmatched. This CDR3 is 13 amino acids long. Study observations and caveats: Information pertaining to ART adherence, viral resistance or therapeutic modifications was not obtained. Clonal populations expanded prior to ART predominated within the repertoire at all time points. Someone took the blood between about 2004 and 2017, maybe while older ART regimens were in use. Controls exceeded HIV repertoires in CDR3 length range.

With respect to this clone: Antigen: not known.

Sequencing used immunoSEQ v3.0 at survey level. Method: immunoSEQ multiplex PCR; TCRdb's copy keeps in-frame clones and lacks some. The table has more than 20,000 clones, roughly 86% seen once. This receptor was identified in a man between 40 and 49 years old with HIV. The rearrangement links TRBV13 to TRBJ2-7; TRBD1 aligns across 7 bases. This sample comprised unsorted PBMCs, obtained 2.7 years after starting antiretroviral therapy. This CDR3 reads CASSPKQGYEQYF. In nucleotides, the CDR3 is TGTGCCAGCAGCCCAAAACAGGGGTACGAGCAGTACTTC.